A selection of T cell receptor beta chains follows, all from one sample in a study of CD8 T cells in ankylosing spondylitis. MiXCR, run by TCRdb on the 5' RACE reads, gives a single entry per CDR3 protein. There are about 510,000 distinct CDR3 sequences in the sample; approximately 5% occur only once, and 3.5% lies in the top ten. Input material: blood, either unsorted or a sorted T cell fraction (not recorded which). Receptors were obtained from a male donor with ankylosing spondylitis. Each CDR3 is given without its conserved first and last residue. The D gene is left open where the match is weak.

d_gene	v_gene	j_gene	len	CDR3aa
TRBD1	TRBV20-1	TRBJ1-5	13	SARGTGTLNQPQH
TRBD1	TRBV7-9	TRBJ1-1	13	ASSLNTGGHTEAF
NA	TRBV29-1	TRBJ1-4	11	SVELGANEKLF
NA	TRBV28	TRBJ2-5	14	ASSSQQGTRLETQY
NA	TRBV23-1	TRBJ2-5	11	AQSKGLKETQY
NA	TRBV27	TRBJ2-4	15	ASSSWGLRRTKNIQY
NA	TRBV9	TRBJ1-1	11	ASSPIGNTEAF
NA	TRBV11-2	TRBJ1-2	13	ASSLRGFTNYGYT
NA	TRBV11-2	TRBJ2-7	13	ASSVEPGTTYEQY
NA	TRBV29-1	TRBJ2-3	9	SVDMGGEQY
TRBD2	TRBV5-1	TRBJ2-1	14	ASRGLAGGSYNEQF
TRBD1	TRBV20-1	TRBJ1-2	15	SARDLRDRERNYGYT
NA	TRBV4-3	TRBJ2-2	14	ASSQGSAGQTGELF
NA	TRBV29-1	TRBJ2-1	13	SVKGLPAYYNEQF
NA	TRBV5-1	TRBJ1-2	12	ASSLVALNYGYT
NA	TRBV12-3/TRBV12-4	TRBJ2-3	11	ASSSLVTDTQY
NA	TRBV4-1	TRBJ2-2	11	ASSQGRIGELF
TRBD2	TRBV20-1	TRBJ2-5	12	SARDTGTKETQY
NA	TRBV4-2	TRBJ2-1	10	ASSQALDEQF
TRBD1	TRBV7-2	TRBJ2-1	12	ASSLYGQGAEQF
NA	TRBV20-1	TRBJ2-3	13	SARGALIHTDTQY
NA	TRBV27	TRBJ2-7	11	ASSWQGSYEQY
NA	TRBV12-3/TRBV12-4	TRBJ1-5	12	ASRTTGWDQPQH
NA	TRBV7-2	TRBJ2-1	13	ASSSRDLIRNEQF
NA	TRBV5-1	TRBJ1-1	13	ASRRTGGRNTEAF
NA	TRBV7-9	TRBJ2-5	13	ASSLGAIVLETQY
TRBD2	TRBV5-1	TRBJ2-1	14	ASSSIAGVVTNEQF
NA	TRBV11-2	TRBJ1-2	14	ASSSLKGGAPYGYT
TRBD1	TRBV5-1	TRBJ2-2	18	ASSSRIPGQGDRKAGELF
NA	TRBV28	TRBJ2-5	13	ASSPRGWGDGTQY
TRBD2	TRBV5-1	TRBJ2-3	14	ASSLGATSGSVSQY
NA	TRBV15	TRBJ2-5	11	ATRNLGGETQY
TRBD2	TRBV5-1	TRBJ2-1	14	ASSLVPRGGFNEQF
NA	TRBV24-1	TRBJ1-1	9	ATGVGTEAF
NA	TRBV28	TRBJ1-1	13	ASSLPSGGGTEAF
NA	TRBV7-2	TRBJ1-5	13	ASSWQGSSAGPQH
NA	TRBV30	TRBJ1-2	8	ASNRYGYT
TRBD1	TRBV10-2	TRBJ1-2	13	ASRVSRGHRYGYT
NA	TRBV5-6	TRBJ1-2	13	ASSSMTGPNYGYT
NA	TRBV4-2	TRBJ2-2	12	ASSQYSLTGELF
NA	TRBV29-1	TRBJ2-1	12	SVSGGSSYNEQF
NA	TRBV5-6	TRBJ1-1	13	ASSWGLGHQTAAF
NA	TRBV10-3	TRBJ2-3	11	AISQRRQDTQY
NA	TRBV9	TRBJ2-1	13	ASSGDTPIYNEQF
NA	TRBV4-2	TRBJ2-1	11	ASSQEGRNEQF
NA	TRBV7-2	TRBJ2-5	12	ASSLVTRGETQY